A single sample gave rise to the 27 T cell receptor beta chains below, sequenced in a study of T cells after yellow fever vaccination. TCRdb recomputed calls from the 5' RACE reads with MiXCR, one row per CDR3 protein. This table holds some 350,000 distinct CDR3 sequences, roughly 4.3% found once. The sample in question was PBMCs, obtained 5 days after the yellow fever booster vaccination. These receptors came from a man between 18 and 35 years old who received the YFV17D yellow fever vaccine.

This clonotype came up a few times. This chain links TRBV12-3 or TRBV12-4 with TRBJ2-7; TRBD1 matches 8 bases. The CDR3 consists of 18 residues. The J segment lost 0 bases and the V segment lost 3 bases, leaving 13 bases of the junction unmatched. CDR3 DNA: TGTGCCAGCAGTTTGACGGGCAGGGGGCTCTGGCGCTCCTACGAGCAGTACTTC. Its translation is CASSLTGRGLWRSYEQYF.

The table lists this clonotype with many counts. This chain links TRBV20-1 with TRBJ1-1; perhaps TRBD1 as D (5 bases). V gave up 8 bases and J gave up 2 bases, with 18 bases separating them. This CDR3 is 14 amino acids long. Germline V gene data show CDR1 as DFQATT and CDR2 as SNEGSKA (reference sequence). In DNA, the CDR3 is TGCAGTCTTCCAAACCGGGACGGCAACACTGAAGCTTTCTTT. Translating it yields CSLPNRDGNTEAFF.

The rearrangement joins TRBV18 to TRBJ1-6; D uncertain. The CDR3 length is 17 residues. Trimming removed 2 bases at V and 0 bases at J, with 11 bases between. CDR1 is KGHSH, CDR2 LQKENI, per germline. The CDR3 reads CASSPVRLSSYNSPLHF. DNA of the CDR3: TGTGCCAGCTCACCAGTAAGGTTGAGCTCCTATAATTCACCCCTCCACTTT.

This clonotype came up many times. V usage is TRBV20-1 and J usage is TRBJ1-1; D not certain. The CDR3 has 15 amino acids. The germline V gene has CDR1 DFQATT and CDR2 SNEGSKA (reference sequence). Trimming shortened V by 0 bases and J by 1 base, and 12 bases separated the two germline ends. The CDR3 spells CSAREGWVPNTEAFF. The CDR3 region has the DNA TGCAGTGCTAGAGAGGGTTGGGTCCCGAACACTGAAGCTTTCTTT.

This clonotype was seen ten or more times. V is TRBV7-9 and J is TRBJ1-1; 7 bases map to TRBD1. The junction had 1 base not matched to a gene; V was cut back by 0 bases and J by 6 bases. Germline CDR1 SEHNR, CDR2 FQNEAQ (reference sequence). CDR3 size: 13 residues. The CDR3 nucleotides are TGTGCCAGCAGCTTAGCCGACAGGGCTGAAGCTTTCTTT. Residues: CASSLADRAEAFF. The full variable domain, its missing parts supplied by reference TRBV7-9 and TRBJ1-1, is DTGVSQNPRHKITKRGQNVTFRCDPISEHNRLYWYRQTLGQGPEFLTYFQNEAQLEKSRLLSDRFSAERPKGSFSTLEIQRTEQGDSAMYLCASSLADRAEAFFGQGTRLTVV.

This clonotype was observed many times. The CDR3 DNA reads TGTGCCACCAGTGTGTCAGGAGATACGCAGTATTTT. Translating it yields CATSVSGDTQYF. J is TRBJ2-3 and V is TRBV24-1; D ambiguous. The V and J ends lost 5 bases and 5 bases respectively, with 7 bases between them. Per the germline V gene, CDR1 is KGHDR and CDR2 is SFDVKD. CDR3 size: 12 residues.

The chain combines TRBV5-6 with TRBJ1-3; D uncertain. The CDR3 extends over 13 amino acids. The germline gives CDR1 SGHDT, CDR2 YYEEEE. V lost 1 base, J lost 2 bases, and 4 bases lay in between. DNA for the CDR3: TGTGCCAGCAGCTTGCGGGCTGGAAACACCATATATTTT. Translating gives CASSLRAGNTIYF.

The chain combines TRBV6-5 with TRBJ1-1; 9 bases are shared with TRBD1. Germline trimming cut 4 bases from V and 3 bases from J; bases unmatched to any gene: 3. Germline assignment: CDR1 MNHEY and CDR2 SVGAGI. CDR3 length: 14 residues. CDR3 DNA: TGTGCCAGCAGTTTCCGGACAGGGGACACTGAAGCTTTCTTT. Amino acid sequence: CASSFRTGDTEAFF.

This chain joins TRBV20-1 and TRBJ1-2; D remains unclear. The CDR3 is made up of 12 amino acids. The germline V gene encodes CDR1 DFQATT and CDR2 SNEGSKA (reference sequence). Trimming took 0 bases from V and 3 from J, leaving 5 bases between them. CDR3 loop: CSARDRDYGYTF. As DNA, the CDR3 is TGCAGTGCTAGAGATAGGGACTATGGCTACACCTTC.

The chain combines TRBV10-3 with TRBJ2-5; unclear D gene. Trimming cost V 6 bases and J 5 bases, with 13 bases left between them. The CDR3 sequence is 13 residues long. Germline loops: CDR1 ENHRY, CDR2 SYGVKD. The CDR3 loop is CAIRDGSGETQYF. As DNA, the CDR3 is TGTGCCATCAGAGACGGATCCGGGGAGACCCAGTACTTC.

This clonotype was detected ten times or more. The chain carries TRBV3-1 and TRBJ2-1; a possible D gene is TRBD2 (6 bases). V lost 3 bases and J 9 bases, leaving 6 bases between the germline ends. CDR1 and CDR2 from the germline V gene are LGHDT and YNNKEL (reference sequence). This CDR3 has 11 residues. CDR3 bases: TGTGCCAGCAGCCAGGGGGGTGAGCAGTTCTTC. It encodes CASSQGGEQFF.

This clonotype was seen repeatedly, ten times or more. The chain joins TRBV15 to TRBJ2-3; D is ambiguous. The V end was cut by 4 bases, the J end by 4 bases, with 9 bases between. The germline V gene encodes CDR1 LNHNV and CDR2 YYDKDF (reference sequence). This CDR3 comprises 13 residues. CDR3 nucleotides: TGTGCCACCAGCACAGTACGGCCAGATACGCAGTATTTT. Protein: CATSTVRPDTQYF.

The chain couples TRBV20-1 to TRBJ2-7; 7 bases align to TRBD2. Germline CDR1 reads DFQATT; CDR2 reads SNEGSKA (reference sequence). The CDR3 is 12 residues long. The CDR3 sequence is CIVSGSSGFRYV. The CDR3 region has the DNA TGCATTGTTAGCGGGTCCTCCGGCTTTCGGTACGTC.

This clonotype was recorded at least ten times. The chain recombines TRBV6-5 with TRBJ1-1; D is perhaps TRBD1 (6 bases). CDR3 size: 15 residues. V was cut by 5 bases and J by 10 bases, with 23 bases left in between. CDR1 MNHEY and CDR2 SVGAGI come from the germline V gene. Here the CDR3 DNA reads TGTGCCAGCAGTCTAGCCCCTGGGGGGCCTCGCGGAGCTTTCTTT. Translated, it gives CASSLAPGGPRGAFF.

This clonotype has at least ten counts. The V gene is TRBV7-2, the J gene TRBJ2-5, with TRBD1 matching over 7 bases. The ends lost 9 bases at V and 6 bases at J; junction bases unmatched: 10. The CDR3 is 13 residues long. Germline-derived CDR1 and CDR2 are SGHTA and FQGNSA. The CDR3 bases are TGTGCCAGTCGACAGGGTGGGCCTCAGACCCAGTACTTC. Its translation is CASRQGGPQTQYF.

This clonotype appeared many times. This rearrangement joins TRBV4-1 to TRBJ1-5; the D is unclear. The CDR3 consists of 15 residues. Germline lookup yields CDR1 MGHRA and CDR2 YSYEKL. Trimming cost V 1 base and J 0 bases, with 7 bases left between them. In DNA form, the CDR3 reads TGCGCCAGCAGCCAAGGACATCGTAGCAATCAGCCCCAGCATTTT. Translation: CASSQGHRSNQPQHF.

This clonotype was detected ten times or more. The chain is built from TRBV5-1 and TRBJ1-1, with unresolved D. The CDR3 contains 15 residues. Per the germline V gene, CDR1 is SGHRS and CDR2 is YFSETQ. The V gene lost 0 bases and the J gene lost 1 base, with 10 bases spanning the gap. The CDR3 region has the DNA TGCGCCAGCAGCTTGGCCCCTGACCCGAACACTGAAGCTTTCTTT. This sequence encodes CASSLAPDPNTEAFF. Using reference TRBV5-1 and TRBJ1-1 for the parts outside the CDR3, the full variable domain is KAGVTQTPRYLIKTRGQQVTLSCSPISGHRSVSWYQQTPGQGLQFLFEYFSETQRNKGNFPGRFSGRQFSNSRSEMNVSTLELGDSALYLCASSLAPDPNTEAFFGQGTRLTVV.

This rearrangement joins TRBV5-1 to TRBJ2-3; D is perhaps TRBD1 or TRBD2 (5 bases each). Germline V gene sequence: CDR1 SGHRS, CDR2 YFSETQ. The CDR3 sequence is 15 residues long. V was clipped by 4 bases and J by 1 base, with 13 bases between them. Written as DNA, the CDR3 is TGCGCCAGCAGCCCCGGGACGGAGGGCACAGATACGCAGTATTTT. Its translation: CASSPGTEGTDTQYF.

The gene calls are TRBV7-2 and TRBJ2-1; no clear D gene. The V end was cut by 4 bases, the J end by 7 bases, with 11 bases between. Germline assignment: CDR1 SGHTA and CDR2 FQGNSA. The CDR3 contains 13 residues. DNA of the CDR3: TGTGCCAGCAGCTCTCTAGTGCGGAATGAGCAGTTCTTC. Translated: CASSSLVRNEQFF.

Only a few counts were recorded for this clonotype. The CDR3 DNA sequence: TGTGCCAGCAGCCCAGGACCAGGGGCTGGAAACACCATATATTTT. Translated, it gives CASSPGPGAGNTIYF. This chain uses TRBV7-3 with TRBJ1-3, with D possibly matching TRBD1 (6 bases). From germline, CDR1 is SGHTA and CDR2 FQGTGA. The CDR3 has 15 residues. V was cut by 5 bases and J by 2 bases, with 13 bases left in between. The variable domain in full, with the rest retrieved from reference TRBV7-3 and TRBJ1-3, is GAGVSQTPSNKVTEKGKYVELRCDPISGHTALYWYRQSLGQGPEFLIYFQGTGAADDSGLPNDRFFAVRPEGSVSTLKIQRTERGDSAVYLCASSPGPGAGNTIYFGEGSWLTVV.

J is TRBJ2-2 and V is TRBV7-8; TRBD1 is a possible D gene (6 bases). This CDR3 has 15 residues. Germline V gives CDR1 SGHVS, CDR2 FQNEAQ. V lost 5 bases and J lost 3, with 13 bases in between. The CDR3 loop reads CASSERTDYTGELFF. The CDR3 DNA follows: TGTGCCAGCAGCGAACGGACAGACTACACCGGGGAGCTGTTTTTT.

The chain is built from TRBV29-1 and TRBJ2-7, with D perhaps TRBD2 (6 bases). The CDR3 extends over 15 amino acids. Germline V gene data show CDR1 as SQVTM and CDR2 as ANQGSEA. The ends were cut back, 5 bases at V and 3 bases at J, with 20 bases in the middle. DNA for the CDR3: TGCAGCGTTCGGAGAGGGACTGCGTCTGTCTACGAGCAGTACTTC. The encoded protein is CSVRRGTASVYEQYF.

Ten or more counts support this clonotype. The CDR3: CASSLEGHGGVYEQYF. The CDR3 region has the DNA TGCGCCAGCAGCTTGGAAGGCCACGGGGGGGTCTACGAGCAGTACTTC. V and J are TRBV5-1 and TRBJ2-7, with 8 bases that match TRBD2. This CDR3 contains 16 residues. The V gene's germline CDR1 is SGHRS and CDR2 YFSETQ. J was trimmed by 3 bases and V by 0 bases; bases with no gene match: 8. Full variable domain (outside the CDR3, taken from reference TRBV5-1 and TRBJ2-7): KAGVTQTPRYLIKTRGQQVTLSCSPISGHRSVSWYQQTPGQGLQFLFEYFSETQRNKGNFPGRFSGRQFSNSRSEMNVSTLELGDSALYLCASSLEGHGGVYEQYFGPGTRLTVT.

V and J are TRBV20-1 and TRBJ2-1; the D gene is possibly TRBD2 (6 bases). In germline, CDR1 is DFQATT, CDR2 SNEGSKA (reference sequence). The V end was cut by 3 bases, the J end by 9 bases, with 15 bases between. The CDR3 length is 13 residues. CDR3 region: CSARPSSVREQFF. In DNA, the CDR3 is TGCAGTGCTAGGCCATCTAGCGTTCGTGAGCAGTTCTTC.

The sample holds many counts of this clonotype. The J gene is TRBJ1-3, the V gene TRBV2; D possibly corresponds to TRBD1 (5 bases). The CDR3 contains 14 residues. Germline lookup yields CDR1 SNHLY and CDR2 FYNNEI. With 6 bases removed from V and 4 bases from J, the gap between germline ends came to 13 bases. CDR3 in amino acids: CASRPQGPGNTIYF. For the CDR3, the DNA is TGTGCCAGCAGACCGCAGGGTCCGGGAAACACCATATATTTT.

CDR3 sequence reads: CASRRPGQGSPEAFF. DNA for the CDR3: TGCGCCAGCAGGCGCCCGGGACAGGGAAGCCCTGAAGCTTTCTTT. The rearrangement joins TRBV4-1 to TRBJ1-1, with TRBD1 matching 9 bases. The CDR3 consists of 15 residues. V lost 6 bases, J lost 6 bases, and 11 bases stayed unmatched. CDR1 and CDR2 (germline): MGHRA, YSYEKL.

The chain is built from TRBV7-2 and TRBJ2-3; the D is unclear. The V and J ends lost 2 bases and 0 bases respectively, with 21 bases between them. The CDR3 covers 19 residues. In germline, CDR1 is SGHTA, CDR2 FQGNSA. The CDR3 DNA is TGTGCCAGCAGCTTAACCCCTCCCTCTGGCTTTGCTAGCACAGATACGCAGTATTTT. Translating gives CASSLTPPSGFASTDTQYF.